These 31 T cell receptor beta chains were sequenced from one sample in a study of blood T cell repertoires in COVID-19. Assay: immunoSEQ multiplex PCR; the TCRdb copy retains only in-frame clones and omits some. The sample has some 90,000 clones; less than 85% are singletons. Sequencing input: peripheral blood. The receptors originated from a woman aged 70-85 years with acute or convalescent COVID-19.

CDR3 nucleotide sequence: TGCGCCAGCAGCTATACAGTACCCTACGAGCAGTACTTC. It translates to CASSYTVPYEQYF. The V gene is TRBV5-1, the J gene TRBJ2-7; D remains ambiguous. This CDR3 region has 13 residues. The germline V and J ends were trimmed by 3 bases and 2 bases, with 9 bases remaining between them. Germline CDR1 is SGHRS and CDR2 is YFSETQ.

The chain carries TRBV28 and TRBJ2-7; D might be TRBD1 (5 bases). Deletions cut 11 bases from V and 4 bases from J, with 12 bases between. Per the germline V gene, CDR1 is MDHEN and CDR2 is SYDVKM. The CDR3 is 11 residues long. The CDR3 loop is CAARGMYEQYF. For the CDR3, the DNA is TGTGCCGCTAGGGGAATGTACGAGCAGTACTTC.

The chain joins TRBV30 to TRBJ1-4, with D unresolved. The germline V gene encodes CDR1 GTSNPN and CDR2 SVGIG (reference sequence). V was clipped by 3 bases and J by 1 base, with 12 bases between them. The CDR3 extends over 15 amino acids. This CDR3 is CAWRKSGGTNEKLFF. The DNA of the CDR3 is TGTGCCTGGAGAAAATCAGGAGGAACTAATGAAAAACTGTTTTTT.

This chain joins TRBV28 and TRBJ1-2; perhaps TRBD1 as D (6 bases). Germline loops: CDR1 MDHEN, CDR2 SYDVKM. V shed 4 bases and J shed 0 bases, with 6 bases lying between them. The CDR3 consists of 13 residues. The CDR3 reads CASSWTANYGYTF. CDR3 DNA sequence: TGTGCCAGCAGTTGGACAGCTAACTATGGCTACACCTTC.

This clone was seen just once. This rearrangement joins TRBV7-8 to TRBJ1-2; TRBD1 aligns across 7 bases. The CDR3 covers 15 residues. Germline V gene sequence: CDR1 SGHVS, CDR2 FQNEAQ. J was trimmed by 2 bases and V by 3 bases; bases with no gene match: 6. The CDR3 here is CASSFDRAPNYGYTF. Written as DNA, the CDR3 is TGTGCCAGCAGCTTTGACAGGGCCCCCAACTATGGCTACACCTTC. The whole variable domain, remainder taken from reference TRBV7-8 and TRBJ1-2, is GAGVSQSPRYKVAKRGQDVALRCDPISGHVSLFWYQQALGQGPEFLTYFQNEAQLDKSGLPSDRFFAERPEGSVSTLKIQRTQQEDSAVYLCASSFDRAPNYGYTFGSGTRLTVV.

Note on this clone: The junction does not match germline at one end; this may be a read error. The rearrangement uses TRBV7-8 and TRBJ1-1, with D possibly TRBD1 on 6 matching bases. CDR3 length: 15 amino acids. CDR1 and CDR2 (germline): SGHVS, FQNEAQ. The chain's CDR3 is CASSRTTGSNTEAFF. The CDR3 nucleotides read TGTGCCAGCAGCCGAACGACAGGTTCGAACACTGAGGCTTTCTTT.

J is TRBJ1-1 and V is TRBV7-9; D is perhaps TRBD1 (6 bases). Germline V gives CDR1 SEHNR, CDR2 FQNEAQ (reference sequence). V was cut by 5 bases and J by 4 bases, with 11 bases left in between. This CDR3 has 13 residues. The CDR3 protein is CASSTKQGTEAFF. The CDR3, as DNA: TGTGCCAGCAGCACGAAACAGGGCACTGAAGCTTTCTTT.

V gene TRBV6-1 combines with J gene TRBJ2-3; tentative D call: TRBD2 (7 bases). V was clipped by 3 bases and J by 0 bases, with 16 bases between them. The V gene's germline CDR1 is MNHNS and CDR2 SASEGT. The CDR3 sequence is 17 residues long. The CDR3 sequence: CASSETWGGASTDTQYF. CDR3 bases: TGTGCCAGCAGTGAGACCTGGGGGGGGGCTAGCACAGATACGCAGTATTTT.

The genes are TRBV28 and TRBJ2-3; 9 nucleotides match TRBD2. The CDR3 length is 16 residues. J gave up 5 bases and V 4 bases, and 10 bases lay outside the gene matches. The germline V gene encodes CDR1 MDHEN and CDR2 SYDVKM. CDR3 DNA sequence: TGTGCCAGCAGTTACTTAGCGGGAGTTGGGAAAGATACGCAGTATTTT. Amino acids: CASSYLAGVGKDTQYF.

V usage is TRBV19 and J usage is TRBJ1-3; D is perhaps TRBD1 (6 bases). Looked up from germline, CDR1 is LNHDA and CDR2 is SQIVND (reference sequence). V was trimmed by 7 bases and J by 0 bases, leaving 13 bases between them. The CDR3 runs to 15 residues. CDR3 in DNA: TGTGCCAGTAACTACAGGGCCACCTCTGGAAACACCATATATTTT. Amino acids: CASNYRATSGNTIYF.

CDR3 bases: TGTGCCAGCAGTCCCAGACAGGGACATACGCAGTATTTT. Its translation is CASSPRQGHTQYF. J is TRBJ2-3 and V is TRBV12-3 or TRBV12-4; TRBD1 matches 7 bases. Trimming removed 5 bases from V and 7 bases from J; junction bases left unmatched: 6. CDR3 length: 13 residues.

This sequence joins TRBV5-1 and TRBJ2-3, with a tentative D call TRBD1 (6 bases). The CDR3 has 15 amino acids. The germline V gene has CDR1 SGHRS and CDR2 YFSETQ. Trimming cost V 4 bases and J 8 bases, with 20 bases left between them. CDR3 loop: CASSPRGSGKSTQYF. CDR3 sequence (DNA): TGCGCCAGCAGCCCCAGGGGTAGTGGCAAGAGTACGCAGTATTTT.

This clone was seen many times. The chain combines TRBV19 with TRBJ2-7; D is perhaps TRBD2 (5 bases). The germline V gene encodes CDR1 LNHDA and CDR2 SQIVND (reference sequence). Trimming removed 7 bases at V and 6 bases at J, with 22 bases between. This CDR3 region has 15 residues. The chain's CDR3 is CASKEGAASLGEQYF. The CDR3 DNA reads TGTGCCAGTAAAGAAGGAGCGGCCTCCTTGGGCGAGCAGTACTTC.

The V gene is TRBV2, the J gene TRBJ2-1; 8 bases align to TRBD1. Germline lookup yields CDR1 SNHLY and CDR2 FYNNEI. V lost 6 bases, J lost 9 bases, and 1 base stayed unmatched. The CDR3 consists of 11 residues. The CDR3 loop is CASRDRGEQFF. The CDR3 nucleotides read TGTGCCAGCAGAGACAGGGGTGAGCAGTTCTTC.

This chain uses TRBV28 with TRBJ1-5; 7 bases are a match to TRBD1. V dropped 6 bases and J dropped 3; count of bases not matched to a gene: 11. The CDR3 covers 16 residues. CDR1 MDHEN and CDR2 SYDVKM come from the germline V gene. The CDR3 sequence is CASSRLTGQSNQPQHF. The CDR3 DNA reads TGTGCCAGCAGCAGACTCACGGGACAGTCCAATCAGCCCCAGCATTTT.

The genes are TRBV3-1 (or the pseudogene TRBV3-2) and TRBJ1-1, with 7 nucleotides matching TRBD1. The ends lost 4 bases at V and 0 bases at J; junction bases unmatched: 5. The length of the CDR3 is 15 residues. From germline, CDR1 is LGHDT and CDR2 YNNKEL (reference sequence). The CDR3 nucleotides are TGTGCCAGCAGCCTGGGACAGCTCATGAACACTGAAGCTTTCTTT. Amino acids: CASSLGQLMNTEAFF.

This chain joins TRBV19 and TRBJ1-3; the D is unclear. In germline, CDR1 is LNHDA, CDR2 SQIVND (reference sequence). CDR3 size: 14 residues. The V end was cut by 9 bases, the J end by 0 bases, with 12 bases between. The CDR3 DNA follows: TGTGCCAGGGGCAATGCCCGCTCTGGAAACACCATATATTTT. Translating it yields CARGNARSGNTIYF.

The rearrangement uses TRBV9 and TRBJ2-1, with 9 bases aligning to TRBD2. Germline CDR1 reads SGDLS; CDR2 reads YYNGEE. The CDR3 is made up of 17 amino acids. V lost 0 bases to trimming and J lost 2 bases; unmatched junction nucleotides: 6. DNA of the CDR3: TGTGCCAGCAGCGTAGCTTCTCTAGCGGGACCCTACAATGAGCAGTTCTTC. Translation gives CASSVASLAGPYNEQFF.

The chain employs TRBV5-1 and TRBJ2-7, with D uncertain. V shed 5 bases and J shed 2 bases, with 8 bases lying between them. CDR1 is SGHRS, CDR2 YFSETQ, per germline. This CDR3 contains 12 residues. The CDR3 is CASRALTYEQYF. CDR3 nucleotide sequence: TGCGCCAGCAGAGCACTTACCTACGAGCAGTACTTC.

The count of this clone is one. The chain employs TRBV29-1 and TRBJ1-1; D perhaps matches TRBD1 (5 bases). CDR3 length: 13 residues. CDR1 and CDR2 from the germline V gene are SQVTM and ANQGSEA. Between the trimmed V and J ends, which lost 2 bases and 6 bases, there was a span of 13 bases. The CDR3 reads CSVESTGWAEAFF. CDR3 nucleotide sequence: TGCAGCGTTGAATCCACAGGCTGGGCTGAAGCTTTCTTT.

Here the CDR3 DNA reads TGCGCCAGCAGCTTCGGGACAGCGAACACTGAAGCTTTCTTT. Residues: CASSFGTANTEAFF. V usage is TRBV5-1 and J usage is TRBJ1-1; 7 positions agree with TRBD1. This CDR3 region has 14 residues. With 2 bases clipped from V and 1 base from J, the junction kept 2 bases outside the gene matches. Per the germline V gene, CDR1 is SGHRS and CDR2 is YFSETQ. Complete variable domain (other parts from reference TRBV5-1 and TRBJ1-1): KAGVTQTPRYLIKTRGQQVTLSCSPISGHRSVSWYQQTPGQGLQFLFEYFSETQRNKGNFPGRFSGRQFSNSRSEMNVSTLELGDSALYLCASSFGTANTEAFFGQGTRLTVV.

V and J are TRBV6-2 or TRBV6-3 and TRBJ2-1, with TRBD2 matching 12 bases. There are 13 residues in the CDR3. The germline V gene has CDR1 MNHEY and CDR2 SVGEGT. The trim removed 6 bases at V and 10 bases at J, leaving 4 bases unmatched. In DNA, the CDR3 is TGTGCCAGCAGCCTAGCGGGAGGGGGGGAGCAGTTCTTC. This codes for CASSLAGGGEQFF.

V is TRBV12-3 or TRBV12-4 and J is TRBJ1-2; D not certain. The V end was cut by 1 base, the J end by 8 bases, with 8 bases between. The CDR3 has 12 amino acids. The DNA of the CDR3 is TGTGCCAGCAGTTTAGGGCCGCAAGGCTACACCTTC. Amino acid sequence: CASSLGPQGYTF.

The chain employs TRBV4-1 and TRBJ2-6; D perhaps matches TRBD2 (7 bases). Germline values: CDR1 MGHRA, CDR2 YSYEKL. V gave up 4 bases and J gave up 3 bases, with 10 bases separating them. The CDR3 extends over 15 amino acids. The DNA of the CDR3 is TGCGCCAGCAGCCCCGGGGGGCTTGGGGCCAACGTCCTGACTTTC. Amino acids: CASSPGGLGANVLTF.

V gene TRBV11-2 combines with J gene TRBJ2-7; TRBD2 agrees at 13 bases. Germline assignment: CDR1 SGHAT and CDR2 FQNNGV. The V gene end was trimmed by 3 bases and the J gene end by 6 bases; junction bases not matched to a gene: 5. This CDR3 region has 15 residues. The CDR3 DNA is TGTGCCAGCAGCTTCGGACTAGCGGGGGCCGGCGAGCAGTACTTC. Its translation is CASSFGLAGAGEQYF.

This clone turned up a few times. The chain employs TRBV28 and TRBJ1-6; 7 nucleotides agree with TRBD1. This CDR3 is built from 14 residues. V lost 5 bases and J lost 4; bases outside the gene matches: 2. CDR1 and CDR2 (germline): MDHEN, SYDVKM. CDR3 loop: CASSGTVYNSPLHF. The CDR3 nucleotides read TGTGCCAGCAGTGGGACAGTATATAATTCACCCCTCCACTTT.

This chain joins TRBV21-1 and TRBJ1-5. TRBV21-1 is termed a pseudogene. The CDR3 length is 15 residues. CDR3 DNA sequence: TGTGCCACCTCGGGGGGGGCCAGGGTCGATCAGCCCCAGCATTTT. Its protein product is CATSGGARVDQPQHF.

The table lists this clone with a count of one. This chain joins TRBV6-5 and TRBJ1-2; a weak D match, TRBD1 (5 bases). The CDR3 runs 13 residues. Germline V gene lookup returns CDR1 MNHEY and CDR2 SVGAGI. The ends were cut back, 3 bases at V and 2 bases at J, with 7 bases in the middle. The CDR3 DNA reads TGTGCCAGCAGTTATCAGGGAAACTATGGCTACACCTTC. It translates to CASSYQGNYGYTF.

The chain combines TRBV30 with TRBJ2-2, with 9 bases that match TRBD2. This CDR3 region has 16 residues. V was clipped by 0 bases and J by 3 bases; unmatched bases: 5. Germline V lookup: CDR1 GTSNPN, CDR2 SVGIG (reference sequence). CDR3 nucleotides: TGTGCCTGGAGTGTTCGGCGGGGGGGTTACACCGGGGAGCTGTTTTTT. It yields the protein CAWSVRRGGYTGELFF.

The chain links TRBV9 to TRBJ2-1, with D uncertain. Germline CDR1 SGDLS, CDR2 YYNGEE. CDR3 length: 16 amino acids. V lost 3 bases and J 6 bases, leaving 19 bases between the germline ends. The CDR3 bases are TGTGCCAGCAGCGAACAACTGCATCCTCCGGGCAATGAGCAGTTCTTC. It is translated as CASSEQLHPPGNEQFF.

The chain links TRBV14 to TRBJ1-1; tentatively, D is TRBD1 (5 bases). CDR1 and CDR2 (germline): SGHDN, FVKESK. This CDR3 is built from 15 residues. V was clipped by 0 bases and J by 5 bases, with 13 bases between them. CDR3 DNA: TGTGCCAGCAGCCAAGATCGGGGGATTTTTACTGAAGCTTTCTTT. Translating gives CASSQDRGIFTEAFF.